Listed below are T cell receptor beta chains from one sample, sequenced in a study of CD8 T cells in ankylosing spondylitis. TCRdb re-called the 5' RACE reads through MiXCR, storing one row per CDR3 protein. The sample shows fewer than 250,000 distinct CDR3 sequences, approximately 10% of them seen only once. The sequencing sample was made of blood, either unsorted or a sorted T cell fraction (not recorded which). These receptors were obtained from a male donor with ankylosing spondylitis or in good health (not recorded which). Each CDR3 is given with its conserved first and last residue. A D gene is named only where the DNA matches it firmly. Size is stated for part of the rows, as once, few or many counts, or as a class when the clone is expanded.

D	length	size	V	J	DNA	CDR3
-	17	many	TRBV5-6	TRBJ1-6	TGTGCCAGCAGTTCCGACGGGGCAAGCTCCTATAATTCACCCCTCCACTTT	CASSSDGASSYNSPLHF
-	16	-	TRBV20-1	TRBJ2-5	TGCAGTGCTAGTCAGGGGGAGGTCCCACACAAAGAGACCCAGTACTTC	CSASQGEVPHKETQYF
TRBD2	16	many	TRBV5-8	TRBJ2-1	TGTGCCAGCAGCTTGGGGGCAGCGGGGGGCTACAATGAGCAGTTCTTC	CASSLGAAGGYNEQFF
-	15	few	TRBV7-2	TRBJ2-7	TGTGCCAGCAGCGTCTCCGGGACCGAGGGTTACGAGCAGTACTTC	CASSVSGTEGYEQYF
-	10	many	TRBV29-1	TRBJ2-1	TGCAGCGTTGATTTGAGCGAGCAGTTCTTC	CSVDLSEQFF
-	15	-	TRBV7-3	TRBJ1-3	TGTGCCAGCAGCTTAACCGGGACGGACGAAGTCCCCATATATTTT	CASSLTGTDEVPIYF
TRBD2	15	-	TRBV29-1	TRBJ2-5	TGCAGCGTTGAGGCGGCAGCGGGGGCGCAAGAGACCCAGTACTTC	CSVEAAAGAQETQYF
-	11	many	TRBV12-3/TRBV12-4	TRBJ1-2	TGTGCCAGCATCACAACGGATGGCTACACCTTC	CASITTDGYTF
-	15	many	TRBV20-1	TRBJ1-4	TGCAGTGCTAGGCGCTCGGACGGCCAGAATGAAAAACTGTTTTTT	CSARRSDGQNEKLFF
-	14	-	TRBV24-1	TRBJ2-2	TGTGCCACCATGACGGGTCTGAACACCGGGGAGCTGTTTTTT	CATMTGLNTGELFF
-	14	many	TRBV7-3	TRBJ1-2	TGTGCCAGCAGCTTGGCAGGAGCTAACTATGGCTACACCTTC	CASSLAGANYGYTF
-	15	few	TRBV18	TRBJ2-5	TGTGCCAGCTCACCATCGGCAGGGACGGGGAAGACCCAGTACTTC	CASSPSAGTGKTQYF
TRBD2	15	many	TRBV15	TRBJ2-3	TGTGCCACCAGCCCCTCTAGCGGTCAAGGGGATACGCAGTATTTT	CATSPSSGQGDTQYF
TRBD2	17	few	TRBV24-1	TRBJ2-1	TGTGCCACCAGTGCCGGTAGACTAGCGGGGAGTATAAATGAGCAGTTCTTC	CATSAGRLAGSINEQFF
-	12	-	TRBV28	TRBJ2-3	TGTGCCAGCGGTCGTCTGAGGGATACGCAGTATTTT	CASGRLRDTQYF
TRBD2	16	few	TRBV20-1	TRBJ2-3	TGCAGTGCTAACCCTCCCAGCGGGGGGGTGACAGATACGCAGTATTTT	CSANPPSGGVTDTQYF
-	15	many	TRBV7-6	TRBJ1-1	TGTGCCAGCAGCCTAGTGGGGTCTCGGGACACTGAAGCTTTCTTT	CASSLVGSRDTEAFF
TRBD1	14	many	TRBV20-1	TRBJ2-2	TGCAGTGCCTCGACAGGGTTTAACCCCGGGGAGCTGTTTTTT	CSASTGFNPGELFF
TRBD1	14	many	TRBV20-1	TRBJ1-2	TGCAGTGCTAGATATGAGGAGGGGGCCTATGGCTACACCTTC	CSARYEEGAYGYTF
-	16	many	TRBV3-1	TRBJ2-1	TGTGCCAGCAGCCAAGAGCTAGGGGAGTCTCACAATGAGCAGTTCTTC	CASSQELGESHNEQFF
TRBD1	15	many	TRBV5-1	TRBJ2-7	TGCGCCAGCAGCTTAAATCGACAGGGACGGGACGAGCAGTACTTC	CASSLNRQGRDEQYF
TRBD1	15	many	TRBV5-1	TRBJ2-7	TGCGCCAGCAGCTCATCCGGGACAGGGGGTGGCGAGCAGTACTTC	CASSSSGTGGGEQYF
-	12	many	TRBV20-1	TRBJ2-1	TGCAGTGCTAGGGCACCGGGACTCGGGCAGTTCTTC	CSARAPGLGQFF
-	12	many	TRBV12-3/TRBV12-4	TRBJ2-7	TGTGCCAGCAGTTTAGCTAGGGGAGAGCAGTACTTC	CASSLARGEQYF
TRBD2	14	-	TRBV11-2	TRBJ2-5	TGTGCCAGCCGAATGACTAGCGGACAAGAGACCCAGTACTTC	CASRMTSGQETQYF
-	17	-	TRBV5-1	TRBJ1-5	TGCGCCAGCAGCTGGGAGGGGGGTCCTTATAGCAATCAGCCCCAGCATTTT	CASSWEGGPYSNQPQHF
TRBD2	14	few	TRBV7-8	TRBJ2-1	TGTGCCAGCAGCCCGCACGTTAGCGGGGGGGAAATATTCTTC	CASSPHVSGGEIFF
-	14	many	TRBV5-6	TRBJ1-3	TGTGCCAGCAGCTTACTGGCCGGGGTTAACACCATATATTTT	CASSLLAGVNTIYF
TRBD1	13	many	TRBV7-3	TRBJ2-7	TGTGCCAGCAGCTTACAGGGGGACTACGAGCAGTACTTC	CASSLQGDYEQYF
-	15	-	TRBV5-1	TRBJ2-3	TGCGCCAGCAGCTTGTGGGGGGGGCCCACAGATACGCAGTATTTT	CASSLWGGPTDTQYF
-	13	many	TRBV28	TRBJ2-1	TGTGCCAGTCAGAAAGCAGGGCCGAATGAGCAGTTCTTC	CASQKAGPNEQFF
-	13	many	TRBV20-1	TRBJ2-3	TGCAGTGCTAGAGGCCCAGGCACAGATACGCAGTATTTT	CSARGPGTDTQYF
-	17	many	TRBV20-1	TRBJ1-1	TGCAGTGCTAGAGCCCCTGAGCAGAAAAGCATGAACACTGAAGCTTTCTTT	CSARAPEQKSMNTEAFF
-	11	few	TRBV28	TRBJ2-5	TGTGCCAGCACCTTAAGGGAGACCCAGTACTTC	CASTLRETQYF
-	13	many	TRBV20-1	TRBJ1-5	TGCAGTGCTAGAACGGGGAGCAATCAGCCCCAGCATTTT	CSARTGSNQPQHF
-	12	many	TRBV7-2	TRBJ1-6	TGTGCCAGCAGCCAGACAGTTTCACCCCTCCACTTT	CASSQTVSPLHF
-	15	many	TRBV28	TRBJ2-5	TGTGCCAGCAGTTCGCTCGCGGGGCCAAAAGAGACCCAGTACTTC	CASSSLAGPKETQYF
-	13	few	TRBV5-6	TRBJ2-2	TGTGCCAGCAGCTTAGGACAGATCGGGGAGCTGTTTTTT	CASSLGQIGELFF
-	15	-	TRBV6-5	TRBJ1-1	TGTGCCAGCAGTTACAATGGGGGAATGAACACTGAAGCTTTCTTT	CASSYNGGMNTEAFF
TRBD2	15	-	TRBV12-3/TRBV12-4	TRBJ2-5	TGTGCCACCAGTTTATTAGCGGGGGGACAAGAGACCCAGTACTTC	CATSLLAGGQETQYF
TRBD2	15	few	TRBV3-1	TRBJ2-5	TGTGCCAGCAGCCACGTCGCCGCGGGGGAAGAGACCCAGTACTTC	CASSHVAAGEETQYF
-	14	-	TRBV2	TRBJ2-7	TGTGCCAGCATTCCAGAGAAAAGGCCCTACGAGCAGTACTTC	CASIPEKRPYEQYF
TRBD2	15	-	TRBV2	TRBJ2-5	TGTGCCAGCAGCTCGACTAGCGGGGGGCTGGAGACCCAGTACTTC	CASSSTSGGLETQYF
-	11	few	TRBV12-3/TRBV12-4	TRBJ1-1	TGTGCCAGCAGCCTCTGGACTGAAGCTTTCTTT	CASSLWTEAFF
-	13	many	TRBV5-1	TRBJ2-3	TGCGCCAGCAGCCCGAAATCCGGGACGCCGGCGGATTTT	CASSPKSGTPADF
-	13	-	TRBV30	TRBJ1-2	TGTGCCTGGAGTCCCGGGTCCCAAGGAGGCTACACCTTC	CAWSPGSQGGYTF
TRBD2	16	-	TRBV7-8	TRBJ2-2	TGTGCCAGCAGCTTACAAGCGGGGGCGAACACCGGGGAGCTGTTTTTT	CASSLQAGANTGELFF
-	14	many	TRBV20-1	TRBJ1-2	TGCAGTGCTAGAGTTACAGGTTTTAACTATGGCTACACCTTC	CSARVTGFNYGYTF
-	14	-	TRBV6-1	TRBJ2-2	TGTGCCGCCGGGACAAACGCGAACACCGGGGAGCTGTTTTTT	CAAGTNANTGELFF
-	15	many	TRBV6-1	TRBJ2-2	TGTGCCAGCAGGATCGGCAGTGGGAACACCGGGGAGCTGTTTTTT	CASRIGSGNTGELFF
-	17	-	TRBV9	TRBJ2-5	TGTGCCAGCAGCGTAGTCGGGATCCCCGTAGTCCAAGAGACCCAGTACTTC	CASSVVGIPVVQETQYF
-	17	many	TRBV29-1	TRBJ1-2	TGCAGCGTTGAAGCCCCGGGAGGGGTTGCCCTTAACTATGGCTACACCTTC	CSVEAPGGVALNYGYTF